This T cell receptor (beta chain) was recorded in a study of CD8+ T cells in alopecia areata. Study results and caveats: Mice gave a clearer picture of TCR sharing than patients did, possibly for HLA-related reasons.

Extracted RNA was reverse transcribed into cDNA, the sequencing template. The method was immunoSEQ multiplex PCR; TCRdb's version includes in-frame clones alone and lacks a portion of them. This sample has about 120,000 clones, with less than 70% found just once. Germline lookup yields CDR1 GTSNPN and CDR2 SVGIG (reference sequence). There are 11 residues in the CDR3. Between the trimmed V and J ends, which lost 1 base and 7 bases, there was a span of 7 bases. As to this clone: What it recognizes is unknown.

Material: CD4+ T cells sorted from blood. The chain carries TRBV30 and TRBJ1-1; no clear D gene. This TCR was recovered from a human donor in good health. CDR3 sequence: CAWSGTVEAFF. CDR3 in DNA: TGTGCCTGGAGTGGGACTGTTGAAGCTTTCTTT. The full variable domain, rest sourced from reference TRBV30 and TRBJ1-1, is SQTIHQWPATLVQPVGSPLSLECTVEGTSNPNLYWYRQAAGRGLQLLFYSVGIGQISSEVPQNLSASRPQDRQFILSSKKLLLSDSGFYLCAWSGTVEAFFGQGTRLTVV.